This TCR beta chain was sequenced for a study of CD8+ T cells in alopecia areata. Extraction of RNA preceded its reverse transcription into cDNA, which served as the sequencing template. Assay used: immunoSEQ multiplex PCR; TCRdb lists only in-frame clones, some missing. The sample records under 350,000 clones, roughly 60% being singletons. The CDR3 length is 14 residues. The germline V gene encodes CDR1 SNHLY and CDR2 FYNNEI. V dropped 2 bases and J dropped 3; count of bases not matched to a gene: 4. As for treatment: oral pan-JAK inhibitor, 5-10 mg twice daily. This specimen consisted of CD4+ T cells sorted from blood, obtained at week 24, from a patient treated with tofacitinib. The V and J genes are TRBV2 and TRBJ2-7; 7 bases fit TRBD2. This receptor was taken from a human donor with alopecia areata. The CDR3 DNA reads TGTGCCAGCAGTGAAATGGTAGCGGGCTACGAGCAGTACTTC. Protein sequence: CASSEMVAGYEQYF.